These 21 T cell receptor beta chains were sequenced from one sample in a study. TCRdb called the reads again in MiXCR, with one record for every CDR3 protein. The data show some 1,900 distinct CDR3 sequences, 8% to 9.5% seen once. Source material: CD4+ T cells from peripheral blood. The receptors were gathered from a human donor with rheumatoid arthritis.

This clonotype showed up just a few times. With a much larger clone just one base away, this may be a read error. The rearrangement links TRBV18 to TRBJ2-7, with D perhaps TRBD1 (6 bases). Germline loops: CDR1 KGHSH, CDR2 LQKENI. The CDR3 is made up of 17 amino acids. CDR3 loop: CASSPPRTAGTSYEQCF. CDR3 sequence (DNA): TGTGCCAGCTCACCACCACGGACAGCCGGGACCTCCTACGAGCAGTGCTTC.

This clonotype qualifies as large (0.1 to 1%). V and J are TRBV6-2 or TRBV6-3 and TRBJ2-6, with D maybe TRBD2 (5 bases). Trimming cost V 6 bases and J 2 bases, with 14 bases left between them. The germline CDR1 and CDR2 sequences are MNHEY and SVGEGT. The CDR3 extends over 16 amino acids. CDR3 protein: CASSPGLIAGANVLTF. As DNA, the CDR3 is TGTGCCAGCAGCCCAGGACTTATAGCTGGGGCCAACGTCCTGACTTTC.

This clonotype is labeled medium-sized. CDR3 bases: TGTGCCAGCAGCTCCCGGGACAGGGGATACAATGAGCAGTTCTTC. Its protein is CASSSRDRGYNEQFF. V usage is TRBV7-9 and J usage is TRBJ2-1; 10 bases line up with TRBD1. The CDR3 has 15 amino acids. The germline V gene has CDR1 SEHNR and CDR2 FQNEAQ (reference sequence). Losses at the gene ends were 4 bases for V and 4 bases for J; bases not matched to a gene: 4. The entire variable domain, with the rest obtained from reference TRBV7-9 and TRBJ2-1, is as follows: DTGVSQNPRHKITKRGQNVTFRCDPISEHNRLYWYRQTLGQGPEFLTYFQNEAQLEKSRLLSDRFSAERPKGSFSTLEIQRTEQGDSAMYLCASSSRDRGYNEQFFGPGTRLTVL.

By sample fraction, this clonotype is large (0.1 to 1%). The chain joins TRBV20-1 to TRBJ1-1; possible D gene TRBD1, 6 bases. The CDR3 is made up of 18 amino acids. Germline V gives CDR1 DFQATT, CDR2 SNEGSKA (reference sequence). V lost 1 base to trimming and J lost 6 bases, with 27 bases between them. The CDR3: CSARADFWWGARNPEAFF. The CDR3 region has the DNA TGCAGTGCTAGAGCTGACTTCTGGTGGGGGGCGCGAAACCCTGAAGCTTTCTTT.

This clonotype is deemed large. The CDR3 loop is CASSQTMGAFF. The CDR3 nucleotides read TGTGCCAGCAGCCAAACCATGGGAGCTTTCTTT. The V gene is TRBV6-2 or TRBV6-3, the J gene TRBJ1-1; no definite D call. Trimming took off 6 bases at V and 10 bases at J, with 12 bases between the two ends. The CDR3 has 11 residues. Germline CDR1 MNHEY, CDR2 SVGEGT.

This clonotype was picked up a small number of times. At one end the junction does not follow the germline gene, possibly because of a read error. The CDR3 DNA reads TGTGCCAACTCACCGGACTACACGGGGGACACTGAAGCTTTCTTT. Translating it yields CANSPDYTGDTEAFF. The V call is TRBV18, the J call TRBJ1-1, with D possibly TRBD1 on 5 matching bases. Germline CDR1 is KGHSH and CDR2 is LQKENI. This CDR3 has 15 amino acids.

This clonotype is classed as medium-sized. The rearrangement joins TRBV5-1 to TRBJ2-1; TRBD2 aligns across 8 bases. The CDR3 covers 14 residues. J lost 15 bases, V lost 0 bases, and 11 bases had no gene match. In germline, CDR1 is SGHRS, CDR2 YFSETQ. CDR3 bases: TGCGCCAGCAGCTTGGAATCGGCGGGAGGCTCGCGGTTCTTC. It is translated as CASSLESAGGSRFF.

By frequency in the sample, this clonotype is medium-sized (0.01 to 0.1%). The V gene is TRBV6-6, the J gene TRBJ2-1; D is unresolved. The germline V gene encodes CDR1 MNHNY and CDR2 SVGAGI (reference sequence). V lost 7 bases, J lost 0 bases, and 13 bases lay in between. The CDR3 length is 15 residues. This CDR3 is CASTRGPSSYNEQFF. CDR3 bases: TGTGCCAGCACCCGCGGCCCTAGCTCCTACAATGAGCAGTTCTTC.

This clonotype is labeled as large. The chain has TRBV4-3 and TRBJ1-5, with a weak D call TRBD1 (6 bases). Trimming removed 0 bases from V and 3 bases from J, with 15 bases in between. The CDR3 spans 17 residues. The germline V gene encodes CDR1 LGHNA and CDR2 YSLEER. This CDR3 is CASSQDGPGALNQPQHF. CDR3 sequence (DNA): TGCGCCAGCAGCCAAGATGGGCCAGGGGCTCTCAATCAGCCCCAGCATTTT.

By its share, this clonotype is medium-sized. The J gene is TRBJ1-4, the V gene TRBV12-3 or TRBV12-4; 7 bases are a match to TRBD1. Trimming took 11 bases from V and 5 from J; bases not matched to a gene: 11. The CDR3 sequence is 14 residues long. CDR3 region: CAVSWRQGNEKLFF. The CDR3, as DNA: TGTGCCGTCAGTTGGCGACAGGGAAATGAAAAACTGTTTTTT.

This clonotype is medium-sized. The CDR3 region is CASSPRGRLSSYEQYF. CDR3 in DNA: TGTGCCAGCTCCCCGCGCGGCCGACTTAGCTCCTACGAGCAGTACTTC. This chain connects TRBV18 to TRBJ2-7; D is undetermined. CDR1 is KGHSH, CDR2 LQKENI, per germline. The CDR3 has 16 amino acids. Trimming pared 6 bases from V and 0 bases from J, leaving 18 bases between.

By share, this clonotype ranks as medium-sized. The rearrangement joins TRBV14 to TRBJ2-1, with 13 bases that match TRBD2. CDR3 length equals 15 residues. The junction had 7 bases not matched to a gene; V was cut back by 6 bases and J by 8 bases. CDR1 SGHDN and CDR2 FVKESK come from the germline V gene. Here the CDR3 reads CASRGTSGRAHEQFF. In nucleotides, the CDR3 is TGTGCCAGCAGGGGCACTAGCGGGAGGGCACATGAGCAGTTCTTC.

Notes on this clonotype: A read error may be the cause here, since a much bigger clone is one base away. This chain links TRBV19 with TRBJ2-2; TRBD1 might be the D (5 bases). The length of the CDR3 is 13 residues. Trimming pared 7 bases from V and 7 bases from J, leaving 13 bases between. Germline CDR1 LNHDA, CDR2 SQIVND (reference sequence). CDR3 bases: TGTGCCAGTAACTCAGGGTACAACGGGGAGCTGTTTTTT. Encoded protein: CASNSGYNGELFF.

This clonotype is deemed medium-sized. CDR3 region: CASSQIGREQYF. CDR3 coding DNA: TGTGCCAGCAGCCAGATCGGACGCGAGCAGTACTTC. The chain is built from TRBV14 and TRBJ2-7; D unresolved. V was cut by 3 bases and J by 6 bases, with 9 bases left in between. The CDR3 is 12 residues long. Germline V gene data show CDR1 as SGHDN and CDR2 as FVKESK.

Judged by abundance, this clonotype is medium-sized (0.01 to 0.1%). The J gene is TRBJ2-3, the V gene TRBV5-1, with D possibly TRBD2 on 6 matching bases. Trimming removed 0 bases at V and 4 bases at J, with 9 bases between. The CDR3 consists of 14 residues. Looked up from germline, CDR1 is SGHRS and CDR2 is YFSETQ. This chain's CDR3 is CASSLAAGSDTQYF. The CDR3 DNA sequence: TGCGCCAGCAGCTTGGCCGCGGGATCAGATACGCAGTATTTT.

This clonotype is medium-sized (0.01 to 0.1%) by share. Here the CDR3 DNA reads TGTGCCAGCAGCCAAGTGTACGAGCAGTACTTC. The encoded protein is CASSQVYEQYF. The chain employs TRBV3-1 and TRBJ2-7; D uncertain. Between the trimmed V and J ends, which lost 1 base and 4 bases, there was a span of 2 bases. Germline CDR1 LGHDT, CDR2 YNNKEL (reference sequence). The CDR3 length is 11 residues.

Note on this clonotype: With only one base between it and a far larger clone, this is likely a read error. The chain is built from TRBV11-1 and TRBJ2-1; D uncertain. The CDR3 is 12 amino acids. Germline V gene sequence: CDR1 SGHAT, CDR2 FQDESV (reference sequence). As DNA, the CDR3 is TGTGTCAGCAGCCTGTCATACAATGAGCAGTTCTTC. This sequence encodes CVSSLSYNEQFF. Supplemented by reference TRBV11-1 and TRBJ2-1, the full variable domain reads EAEVAQSPRYKITEKSQAVAFWCDPISGHATLYWYRQILGQGPELLVQFQDESVVDDSQLPKDRFSAERLKGVDSTLKIQPAELGDSAMYLCVSSLSYNEQFFGPGTRLTVL.

In its sample, this clonotype ranks as medium-sized (0.01 to 0.1%). V usage is TRBV29-1 and J usage is TRBJ2-2; 13 bases are a match to TRBD2. The CDR3 has 18 residues. V shed 7 bases and J 2 bases; nucleotides not matched to a gene: 13. The germline V gene encodes CDR1 SQVTM and CDR2 ANQGSEA. CDR3 sequence: CSGMKTSGRWANTGELFF. In DNA, the CDR3 is TGCAGCGGAATGAAGACTAGCGGGAGGTGGGCTAACACCGGGGAGCTGTTTTTT.

In this sample, this clonotype is medium-sized. The chain employs TRBV10-3 and TRBJ1-2, with TRBD1 identical over 8 bases. The J segment lost 9 bases and the V segment lost 10 bases, leaving 10 bases of the junction unmatched. Per the germline V gene, CDR1 is ENHRY and CDR2 is SYGVKD. CDR3 size: 12 residues. In nucleotides, the CDR3 is TGTGCCACCACAGGACAGGGTGGACGCTACACCTTC. This gives the protein CATTGQGGRYTF.

By share, this clonotype ranks as medium-sized (0.01 to 0.1%). The chain is built from TRBV6-5 and TRBJ1-1, with D unresolved. V gave up 3 bases and J gave up 4 bases, with 15 bases separating them. The CDR3 contains 15 residues. The germline gives CDR1 MNHEY, CDR2 SVGAGI. CDR3: CASSYDAGAGTEAFF. The CDR3 region has the DNA TGTGCCAGCAGTTATGATGCGGGCGCCGGCACTGAAGCTTTCTTT.

By its share, this clonotype is medium-sized. The J gene is TRBJ1-6, the V gene TRBV4-3; no clear D. The length of the CDR3 is 13 residues. Germline CDR1 reads LGHNA; CDR2 reads YSLEER. The V and J ends lost 1 base and 10 bases respectively, with 8 bases between them. The CDR3: CASSQAGGSPLHF. The CDR3 DNA is TGCGCCAGCAGCCAAGCAGGTGGATCACCCCTCCACTTT.